A selection of T cell receptor beta chains follows, all from one sample in a study of cytomegalovirus exposure and HLA in healthy donors. Profiled with immunoSEQ multiplex PCR; TCRdb holds only in-frame clones, not every one. The sample contains 130,000 or so clones, roughly 80% of which appear only once. Source material: PBMCs. All receptors derive from a male donor in good health and CMV-seronegative. Each CDR3 is given with its conserved first and last residue. The D gene is left open where the match is weak. Size is stated for part of the rows, as once, few or many counts, or as a class when the clone is expanded.

cdr3_nt cdr3_aa cdr3_length j_call clone_size d_call v_call
TGTGCCACCAGCAGATGGGCTAGCGGGAGTCCCAATGAGCAGTTCTTC CATSRWASGSPNEQFF 16 TRBJ2-1 . TRBD2 TRBV15
TGTGCCAGCAGCTTGGAAACAGCAGTCTACGAGCAGTACTTC CASSLETAVYEQYF 14 TRBJ2-7 . . TRBV5-8
TGTGCCAGCAGCTTAGATTCCCCGAGGAACACCGGGGAGCTGTTTTTT CASSLDSPRNTGELFF 16 TRBJ2-2 . . TRBV11-3
TGCGCCAGCAGCCATCCAAGCGGGAACACTGAAGCTTTCTTT CASSHPSGNTEAFF 14 TRBJ1-1 . . TRBV5-1
TGTGCCAGCAGCCTCTCGGGGGTCGGGGAAAAACTGTTTTTT CASSLSGVGEKLFF 14 TRBJ1-4 few . TRBV7-2
TGTGCCAGCAGCTTGCCTAGCGCCAACTCCTACGAGCAGTACTTC CASSLPSANSYEQYF 15 TRBJ2-7 . . TRBV5-4
TGTGCCAGCAGATCGAGCCGGACAGGGACGAATCAGCCCCAGCATTTT CASRSSRTGTNQPQHF 16 TRBJ1-5 . TRBD1 TRBV28
TGTGCCAGCAGCTTCTGGACTAGCGGGAGAGGAGAGACCCAGTACTTC CASSFWTSGRGETQYF 16 TRBJ2-5 . TRBD2 TRBV5-5
TGTGCCAGCAGCTCCGGGACTAGCGGGAGAGGTGAGCAGTTCTTC CASSSGTSGRGEQFF 15 TRBJ2-1 . TRBD2 TRBV7-2
TGTGCCAGCAGTCGTCTTCTAGCGGGGGGAGGCACAGATACGCAGTATTTT CASSRLLAGGGTDTQYF 17 TRBJ2-3 . TRBD2 TRBV28
TGTGCCAGCAGCTTACAACAGGGCTACTACGAGCAGTACTTC CASSLQQGYYEQYF 14 TRBJ2-7 . . TRBV7-2
TGTGCCAGCAGTGAAGTCAACAGCTACACCGGGGAGCTGTTTTTT CASSEVNSYTGELFF 15 TRBJ2-2 . . TRBV6-1
TGTGCCAGCAGCGAGAGGGCCTGGCCGGGGAATGAGCAGTTCTTC CASSERAWPGNEQFF 15 TRBJ2-1 . . TRBV5-5
TGTGCCAGCAGCTTAAGTTCCCAACAGGGGTGGAATGAGCAGTTCTTC CASSLSSQQGWNEQFF 16 TRBJ2-1 . TRBD1 TRBV7-3
TGCAGTGGAGAGGCCGCCGATACGCAGTATTTT CSGEAADTQYF 11 TRBJ2-3 . . TRBV20-1
TGTGCCATCAGTGAGTGGTCTAGCGGGGCCTACGAGCAGTACTTC CAISEWSSGAYEQYF 15 TRBJ2-7 . TRBD2 TRBV10-3
TGTTCCAGCAGCTCGACGACAGTGCCAGGCGACGAGCAGTACTTC CSSSSTTVPGDEQYF 15 TRBJ2-7 . . TRBV7-9
TGCGCCAGCAGGGGACAGGGGGCGAACACTGAAGCTTTCTTT CASRGQGANTEAFF 14 TRBJ1-1 . TRBD1 TRBV10-2
TGTGCCATCAGTGACGTTATCGGACAGGGGAACACTGAAGCTTTCTTT CAISDVIGQGNTEAFF 16 TRBJ1-1 . TRBD1 TRBV10-3
TGTGCCAGCAGCTTAGCGGAGGGAGCCTACGAGCAGTACTTC CASSLAEGAYEQYF 14 TRBJ2-7 . . TRBV7-9
TGTGCCAGCAGTCTCCAGGGACAGGGAGGCTATGGCTACACCTTC CASSLQGQGGYGYTF 15 TRBJ1-2 . TRBD1 TRBV27
TGTGCCAGCTCCCTCATGGGGGACTCAGCCAAAAACATTCAGTACTTC CASSLMGDSAKNIQYF 16 TRBJ2-4 . . TRBV18
TGTGCCAGCAGCAATAGACAGGGCCACACCGGGGAGCTGTTTTTT CASSNRQGHTGELFF 15 TRBJ2-2 . TRBD1 TRBV7-2
TGTGCCAGCAGCCGGGACAGGGGGATGAACACTGAAGCTTTCTTT CASSRDRGMNTEAFF 15 TRBJ1-1 . TRBD1 TRBV28
TGTGCCAGCAGCTTAGTCGGGGCGAACACCGGGGAGCTGTTTTTT CASSLVGANTGELFF 15 TRBJ2-2 . . TRBV7-9